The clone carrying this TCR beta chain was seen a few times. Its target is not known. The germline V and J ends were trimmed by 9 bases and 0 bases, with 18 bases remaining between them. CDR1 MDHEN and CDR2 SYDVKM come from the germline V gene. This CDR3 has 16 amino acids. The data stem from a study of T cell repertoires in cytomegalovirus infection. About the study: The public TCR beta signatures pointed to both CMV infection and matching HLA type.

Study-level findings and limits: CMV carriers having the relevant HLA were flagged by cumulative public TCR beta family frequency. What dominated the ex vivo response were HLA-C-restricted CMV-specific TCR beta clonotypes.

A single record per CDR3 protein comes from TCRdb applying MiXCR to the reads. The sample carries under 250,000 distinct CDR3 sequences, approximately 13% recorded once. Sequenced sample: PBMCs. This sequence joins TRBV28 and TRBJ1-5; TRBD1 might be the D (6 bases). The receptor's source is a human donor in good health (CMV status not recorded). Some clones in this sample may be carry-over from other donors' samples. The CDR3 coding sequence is TGTGCCAGTCCTCCTCCCACAGGGTCTAGCAATCAGCCCCAGCATTTT. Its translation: CASPPPTGSSNQPQHF.